This TCR beta chain was recovered during a study of T cells expressing NK-cell markers. The wider study: Cells sorted as CD3+CD56+NKG2C+, CD3+CD56+NKG2C- and CD3+CD56-NKG2C+ T cells supplied the TCR beta repertoires. Seven of the eight sequenced donors were classified as HCMV-seropositive, and one was classified as seronegative. Whole-study results and caveats: These same clonotypes (in several donors) also led the CD3+CD56-NKG2C+ fraction. The dominant NKG2C+ clonotypes represented 1.0-7.0% of CD8+ T cells in six donors.

From its re-call of the 5' RACE reads, TCRdb lists each CDR3 protein once, without DNA. There are some 410,000 distinct CDR3 sequences in the sample, with roughly 8% held by the top ten. On this clonotype itself: Its antigen remains unknown.

Germline V CDR1 and CDR2: MDHEN, SYDVKM. The CDR3 contains 12 residues. The sequencing sample was made of blood T cells: a sorted CD56 or NKG2C T cell subset, CD4+ or CD8+ T cells, or bulk PBMC T cells (not recorded which). The chain recombines TRBV28 with TRBJ1-5. The TCR was taken from a woman aged 18 to 75 in good health. This CDR3 is CASSPTYQPQHF.